Listed here are 16 T cell receptor beta chains from one sample, sequenced in a study of T cell responses to AZD1222 COVID-19 vaccine. The repertoire was sequenced with immunoSEQ multiplex PCR; TCRdb's copy has only in-frame clones and lacks some. Of some 100,000 clones listed, 87% are singletons. Here the sequenced sample was peripheral blood, taken on day 0 of MenACWY control vaccination. These receptors were collected from an adult in good health.

V and J are TRBV6-4 and TRBJ2-7; 14 nucleotides line up with TRBD2. This CDR3 is built from 16 residues. V dropped 1 base and J dropped 5; count of bases not matched to a gene: 4. Germline loops: CDR1 MRHNA, CDR2 SNTAGT. The CDR3 DNA reads TGTGCCAGCAGTGACTTAGGACTAGCGGGGGGCCACGAGCAGTACTTC. Its protein is CASSDLGLAGGHEQYF.

The chain is built from TRBV30 and TRBJ2-7; TRBD2 matches 8 bases. There are 15 residues in the CDR3. V was clipped by 5 bases and J by 2 bases; unmatched bases: 11. The V gene's germline CDR1 is GTSNPN and CDR2 SVGIG (reference sequence). The CDR3 loop reads CAWGNIAGPPYEQYF. The CDR3 DNA follows: TGTGCCTGGGGGAACATAGCGGGACCCCCCTACGAGCAGTACTTC.

This sequence joins TRBV19 and TRBJ1-4; 8 bases are shared with TRBD1. V was pared by 6 bases and J by 6 bases, with 0 bases of the junction left unmatched. Germline CDR1 and CDR2: LNHDA and SQIVND (reference sequence). The CDR3 totals 12 residues. The CDR3 DNA follows: TGTGCCAGTAGACAGGGGGATGAAAAACTGTTTTTT. This codes for CASRQGDEKLFF.

The chain joins TRBV30 to TRBJ2-2; D is possibly TRBD1 or TRBD2 (5 bases each). CDR1 is GTSNPN and CDR2 is SVGIG in the germline V gene (reference sequence). The CDR3 runs to 14 residues. V gave up 4 bases and J gave up 2 bases, with 11 bases separating them. Written as DNA, the CDR3 is TGTGCCTGGACCCGGGACGGTAACACCGGGGAGCTGTTTTTT. Translation: CAWTRDGNTGELFF.

The chain employs TRBV18 and TRBJ2-5; D might be TRBD2 (6 bases). The CDR3 is 15 amino acids. The V and J ends lost 3 bases and 4 bases respectively, with 15 bases between them. The germline gives CDR1 KGHSH, CDR2 LQKENI. CDR3 DNA sequence: TGTGCCAGCTCACCTCCGGGGGTATCACGAGAGACCCAGTACTTC. Its translation is CASSPPGVSRETQYF.

The chain has TRBV6-5 and TRBJ1-2; TRBD1 is a possible D gene (6 bases). V was pared by 6 bases and J by 8 bases, with 16 bases between. Germline V lookup: CDR1 MNHEY, CDR2 SVGAGI. This CDR3 is built from 13 residues. CDR3: CASSRTGRAGYTF. The DNA for the CDR3 is TGTGCCAGCAGCCGAACAGGGCGGGCAGGCTACACCTTC.

The chain uses TRBV13 and TRBJ1-2; no reliable D call. The germline V gene encodes CDR1 PRHDT and CDR2 FYEKMQ (reference sequence). With 5 bases removed from V and 2 bases from J, the gap between germline ends came to 9 bases. This CDR3 spans 13 amino acids. The CDR3 nucleotides read TGTGCCAGCAGCCCCGGGCAAAACTATGGCTACACCTTC. Translating gives CASSPGQNYGYTF.

V usage is TRBV10-3 and J usage is TRBJ1-3; possibly TRBD1 for D (5 bases). In germline, CDR1 is ENHRY, CDR2 SYGVKD. The CDR3 consists of 16 residues. V was pared by 0 bases and J by 1 base, with 10 bases between. In nucleotides, the CDR3 is TGTGCCATCAGTGAGTCCGACGGGACGTCTGGAAACACCATATATTTT. This encodes CAISESDGTSGNTIYF.

This rearrangement joins TRBV7-2 to TRBJ2-3, with D uncertain. With 7 bases removed from V and 0 bases from J, the gap between germline ends came to 8 bases. The CDR3 runs 13 residues. Germline V gives CDR1 SGHTA, CDR2 FQGNSA. This CDR3 reads CASKAPSTDTQYF. CDR3 DNA sequence: TGTGCCAGCAAGGCCCCTAGCACAGATACGCAGTATTTT.

The chain uses TRBV12-1 and TRBJ1-5; whether TRBD1, the table's D call, matches the DNA was not checked. TRBV12-1 is shown as a pseudogene. CDR3 length: 15 amino acids. DNA for the CDR3: TGTGCCAGCACCCGACAGGAGAATAGCAATCAGCCCCAGCATTTT. This codes for CASTRQENSNQPQHF.

This chain links TRBV18 with TRBJ2-3; D call uncertain. Germline loops: CDR1 KGHSH, CDR2 LQKENI. The CDR3 totals 13 residues. Between the trimmed V and J ends, which lost 4 bases and 5 bases, there was a span of 10 bases. In nucleotides, the CDR3 is TGTGCCAGCTCACTTCGGGCCCAAGATACGCAGTATTTT. Protein product: CASSLRAQDTQYF.

The chain has TRBV6-5 and TRBJ1-5; 8 nucleotides match TRBD1. The CDR3 covers 16 residues. CDR1 MNHEY and CDR2 SVGAGI come from the germline V gene. The trim removed 2 bases at V and 3 bases at J, leaving 6 bases unmatched. This chain's CDR3 is CASSYPRTGPNQPQHF. In nucleotides, the CDR3 is TGTGCCAGCAGTTACCCGCGGACAGGGCCCAATCAGCCCCAGCATTTT.

The CDR3 coding sequence is TGTGCCAGCAGCTTAGTTCTAACTGGATCTGATGGTGAGCAGTTCTTC. Translating gives CASSLVLTGSDGEQFF. This rearrangement joins TRBV7-2 to TRBJ2-1; D remains ambiguous. The CDR3 spans 16 residues. V lost 1 base and J 9 bases, leaving 19 bases between the germline ends. Germline lookup yields CDR1 SGHTA and CDR2 FQGNSA.

The chain combines TRBV9 with TRBJ2-7; D tentatively fits TRBD1 or TRBD2 (6 bases each). Germline V CDR1 and CDR2: SGDLS, YYNGEE. This CDR3 is built from 15 residues. V was trimmed by 3 bases and J by 3 bases, leaving 16 bases between them. The CDR3 coding sequence is TGTGCCAGCAGCGATGGACAGAGGGACTTCTACGAGCAGTACTTC. This sequence encodes CASSDGQRDFYEQYF.

This clone has just one count. The V and J genes are TRBV5-6 and TRBJ2-3; 7 bases line up with TRBD2. Germline assignment: CDR1 SGHDT and CDR2 YYEEEE. The CDR3 has 12 amino acids. Trimming removed 4 bases from V and 8 bases from J; junction bases left unmatched: 4. The CDR3 nucleotides are TGTGCCAGCAGCCCCGGGGGGAGTACGCAGTATTTT. Amino acids: CASSPGGSTQYF.

This sequence joins TRBV10-3 and TRBJ1-1; D not resolved. From germline, CDR1 is ENHRY and CDR2 SYGVKD. The CDR3 length is 13 residues. Trimming left V 4 bases short and J 1 base short, with 7 bases between. CDR3 coding DNA: TGTGCCATCAGTGTACAGACGAACACTGAAGCTTTCTTT. Protein product: CAISVQTNTEAFF.